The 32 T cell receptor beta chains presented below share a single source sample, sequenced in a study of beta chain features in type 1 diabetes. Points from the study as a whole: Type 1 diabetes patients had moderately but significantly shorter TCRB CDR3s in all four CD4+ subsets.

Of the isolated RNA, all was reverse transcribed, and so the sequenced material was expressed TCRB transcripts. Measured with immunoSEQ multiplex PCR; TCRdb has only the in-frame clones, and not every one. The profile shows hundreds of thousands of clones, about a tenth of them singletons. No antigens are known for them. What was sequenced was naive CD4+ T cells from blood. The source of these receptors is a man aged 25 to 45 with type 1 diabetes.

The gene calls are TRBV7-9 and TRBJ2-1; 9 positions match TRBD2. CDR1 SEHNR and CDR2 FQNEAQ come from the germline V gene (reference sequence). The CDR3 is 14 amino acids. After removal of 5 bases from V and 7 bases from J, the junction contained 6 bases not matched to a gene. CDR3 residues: CASSHPGLANEQFF. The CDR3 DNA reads TGTGCCAGCAGCCACCCGGGACTAGCTAATGAGCAGTTCTTC. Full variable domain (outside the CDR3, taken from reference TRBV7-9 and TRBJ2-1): DTGVSQNPRHKITKRGQNVTFRCDPISEHNRLYWYRQTLGQGPEFLTYFQNEAQLEKSRLLSDRFSAERPKGSFSTLEIQRTEQGDSAMYLCASSHPGLANEQFFGPGTRLTVL.

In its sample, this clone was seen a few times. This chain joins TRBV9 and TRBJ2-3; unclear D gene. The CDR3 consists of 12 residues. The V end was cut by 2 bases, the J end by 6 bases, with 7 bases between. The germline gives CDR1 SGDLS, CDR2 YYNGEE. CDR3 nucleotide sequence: TGTGCCAGCAGCGTGGAGCCGGATACGCAGTATTTT. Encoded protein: CASSVEPDTQYF.

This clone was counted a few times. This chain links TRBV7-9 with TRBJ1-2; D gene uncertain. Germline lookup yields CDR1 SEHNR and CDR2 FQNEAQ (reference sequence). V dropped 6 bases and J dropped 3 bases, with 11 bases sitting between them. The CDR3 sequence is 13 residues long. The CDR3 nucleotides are TGTGCCAGCAGACTTATTACGGACTATGGCTACACCTTC. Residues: CASRLITDYGYTF.

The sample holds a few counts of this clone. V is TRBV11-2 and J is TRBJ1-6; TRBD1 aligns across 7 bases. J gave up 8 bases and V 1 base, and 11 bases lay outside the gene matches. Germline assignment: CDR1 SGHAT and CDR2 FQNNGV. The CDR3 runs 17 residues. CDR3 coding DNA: TGTGCCAGCAGCTTAGGTGACAGGGCCCATCGTTATTCACCCCTCCACTTT. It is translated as CASSLGDRAHRYSPLHF.

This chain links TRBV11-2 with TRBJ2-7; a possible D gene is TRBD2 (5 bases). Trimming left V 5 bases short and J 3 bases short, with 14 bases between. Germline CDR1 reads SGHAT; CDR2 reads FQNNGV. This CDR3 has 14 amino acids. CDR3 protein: CASSQGPEGYEQYF. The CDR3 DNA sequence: TGTGCCAGCAGCCAAGGACCAGAGGGCTACGAGCAGTACTTC.

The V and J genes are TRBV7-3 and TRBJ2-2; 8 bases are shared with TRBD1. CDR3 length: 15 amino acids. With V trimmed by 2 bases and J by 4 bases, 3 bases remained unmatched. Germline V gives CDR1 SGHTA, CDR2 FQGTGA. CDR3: CASSLRDRSTGELFF. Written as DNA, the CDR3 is TGTGCCAGCAGCTTACGGGACAGGAGCACCGGGGAGCTGTTTTTT.

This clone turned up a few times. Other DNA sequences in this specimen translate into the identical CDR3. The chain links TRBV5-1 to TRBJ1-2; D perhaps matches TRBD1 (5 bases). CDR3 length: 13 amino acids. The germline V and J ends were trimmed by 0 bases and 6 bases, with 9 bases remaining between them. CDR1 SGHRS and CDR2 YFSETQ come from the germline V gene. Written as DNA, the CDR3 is TGCGCCAGCAGCTTGGGGCAGGGCAATGGCTACACCTTC. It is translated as CASSLGQGNGYTF.

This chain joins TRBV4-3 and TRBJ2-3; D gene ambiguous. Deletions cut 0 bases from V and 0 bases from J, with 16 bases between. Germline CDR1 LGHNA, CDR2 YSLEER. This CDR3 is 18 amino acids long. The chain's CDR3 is CASSQDLATSTSTDTQYF. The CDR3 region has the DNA TGCGCCAGCAGCCAAGATCTCGCCACGTCGACTAGCACAGATACGCAGTATTTT.

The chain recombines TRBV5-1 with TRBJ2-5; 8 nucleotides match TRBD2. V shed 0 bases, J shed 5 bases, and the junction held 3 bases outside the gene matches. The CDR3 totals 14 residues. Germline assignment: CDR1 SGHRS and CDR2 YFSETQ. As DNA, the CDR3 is TGCGCCAGCAGCTTGGGGGGACTAGGGGAGACCCAGTACTTC. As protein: CASSLGGLGETQYF.

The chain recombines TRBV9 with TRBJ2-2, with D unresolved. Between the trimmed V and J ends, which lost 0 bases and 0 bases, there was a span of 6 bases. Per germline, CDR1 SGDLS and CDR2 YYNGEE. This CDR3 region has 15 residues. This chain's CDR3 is CASSVGAANTGELFF. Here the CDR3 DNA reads TGTGCCAGCAGCGTAGGGGCAGCGAACACCGGGGAGCTGTTTTTT.

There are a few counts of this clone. The CDR3 DNA follows: TGTGCCAGCAGCTTTACTAGCGGGGGTGATACGCAGTATTTT. Protein: CASSFTSGGDTQYF. V gene TRBV7-9 combines with J gene TRBJ2-3; TRBD2 matches at 11 bases. The length of the CDR3 is 14 residues. The V segment lost 3 bases and the J segment 6 bases; nucleotides outside the gene matches: 2. Per the germline V gene, CDR1 is SEHNR and CDR2 is FQNEAQ (reference sequence).

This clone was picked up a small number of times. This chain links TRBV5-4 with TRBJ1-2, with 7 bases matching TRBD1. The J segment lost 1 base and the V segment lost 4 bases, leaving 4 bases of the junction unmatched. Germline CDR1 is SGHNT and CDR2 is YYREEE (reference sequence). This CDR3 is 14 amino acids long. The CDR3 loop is CASSHRDSNYGYTF. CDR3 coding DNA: TGTGCCAGCAGCCACCGGGACAGTAACTATGGCTACACCTTC.

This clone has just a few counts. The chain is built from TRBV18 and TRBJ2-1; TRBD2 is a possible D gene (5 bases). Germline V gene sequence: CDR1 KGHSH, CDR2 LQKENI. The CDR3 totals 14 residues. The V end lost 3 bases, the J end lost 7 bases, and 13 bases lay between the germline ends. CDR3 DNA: TGTGCCAGCTCACCCCGCGCGGGCGTTAATGAGCAGTTCTTC. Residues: CASSPRAGVNEQFF.

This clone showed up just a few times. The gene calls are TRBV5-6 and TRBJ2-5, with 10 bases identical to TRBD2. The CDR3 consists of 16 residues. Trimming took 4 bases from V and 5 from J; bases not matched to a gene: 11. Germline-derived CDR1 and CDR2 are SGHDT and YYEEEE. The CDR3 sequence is CASSGERRTSGETQYF. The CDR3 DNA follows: TGTGCCAGCAGCGGAGAACGTAGGACTAGCGGTGAGACCCAGTACTTC.

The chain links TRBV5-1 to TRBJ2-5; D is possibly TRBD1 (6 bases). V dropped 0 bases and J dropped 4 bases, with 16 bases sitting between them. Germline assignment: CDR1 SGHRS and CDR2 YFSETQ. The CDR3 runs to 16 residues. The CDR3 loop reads CASSLATQGRGETQYF. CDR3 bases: TGCGCCAGCAGCTTGGCCACACAGGGTAGAGGAGAGACCCAGTACTTC. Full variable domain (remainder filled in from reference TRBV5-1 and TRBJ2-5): KAGVTQTPRYLIKTRGQQVTLSCSPISGHRSVSWYQQTPGQGLQFLFEYFSETQRNKGNFPGRFSGRQFSNSRSEMNVSTLELGDSALYLCASSLATQGRGETQYFGPGTRLLVL.

DNA of the CDR3: TGTGCCAGCAGCTCCCCGGGACAGGATCTATATAGCAATCAGCCCCAGCATTTT. Translating it yields CASSSPGQDLYSNQPQHF. V usage is TRBV7-9 and J usage is TRBJ1-5, with 8 bases lining up with TRBD1. V shed 4 bases and J 0 bases; nucleotides not matched to a gene: 11. CDR1 and CDR2 from the germline V gene are SEHNR and FQNEAQ (reference sequence). This CDR3 contains 18 residues.

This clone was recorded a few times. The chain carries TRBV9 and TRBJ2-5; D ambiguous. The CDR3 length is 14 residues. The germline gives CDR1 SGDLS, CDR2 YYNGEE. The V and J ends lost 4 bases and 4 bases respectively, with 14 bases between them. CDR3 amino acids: CASSLRLDLETQYF. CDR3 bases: TGTGCCAGCAGCCTTCGACTGGATCTAGAGACCCAGTACTTC.

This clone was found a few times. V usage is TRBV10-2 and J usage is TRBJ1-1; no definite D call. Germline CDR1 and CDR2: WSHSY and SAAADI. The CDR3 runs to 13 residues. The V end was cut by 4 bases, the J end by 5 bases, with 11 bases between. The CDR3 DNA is TGCGCCAGCAGTGTGCGGGGTTGGACTGAAGCTTTCTTT. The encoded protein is CASSVRGWTEAFF.

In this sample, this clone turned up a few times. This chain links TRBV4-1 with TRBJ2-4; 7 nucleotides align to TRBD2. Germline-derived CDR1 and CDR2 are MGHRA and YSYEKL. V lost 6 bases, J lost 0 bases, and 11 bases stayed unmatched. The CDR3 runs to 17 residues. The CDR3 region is CASRTYEGGLAKNIQYF. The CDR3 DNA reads TGCGCCAGCAGGACCTACGAGGGAGGGTTAGCCAAAAACATTCAGTACTTC.

CDR3 residues: CASSLSHAGGTGELFF. CDR3 DNA sequence: TGCGCCAGCAGCTTGTCCCATGCGGGTGGAACCGGGGAGCTGTTTTTT. The gene calls are TRBV5-1 and TRBJ2-2; D is possibly TRBD2 (5 bases). The CDR3 sequence is 16 residues long. Per the germline V gene, CDR1 is SGHRS and CDR2 is YFSETQ. Between the trimmed V and J ends, which lost 1 base and 5 bases, there was a span of 15 bases.

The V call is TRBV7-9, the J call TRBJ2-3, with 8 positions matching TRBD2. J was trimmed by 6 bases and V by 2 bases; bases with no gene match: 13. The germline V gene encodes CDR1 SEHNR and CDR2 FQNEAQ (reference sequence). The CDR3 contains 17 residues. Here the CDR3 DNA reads TGTGCCAGCAGCTTAACCCCGGGGTTAGCGGGGCTGGATACGCAGTATTTT. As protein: CASSLTPGLAGLDTQYF.

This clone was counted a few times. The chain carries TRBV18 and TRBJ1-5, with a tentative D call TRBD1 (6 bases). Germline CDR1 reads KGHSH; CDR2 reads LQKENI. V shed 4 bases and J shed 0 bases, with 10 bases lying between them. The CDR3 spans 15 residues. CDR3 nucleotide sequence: TGTGCCAGCTCACAGGGGGGGAATAGCAATCAGCCCCAGCATTTT. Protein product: CASSQGGNSNQPQHF.

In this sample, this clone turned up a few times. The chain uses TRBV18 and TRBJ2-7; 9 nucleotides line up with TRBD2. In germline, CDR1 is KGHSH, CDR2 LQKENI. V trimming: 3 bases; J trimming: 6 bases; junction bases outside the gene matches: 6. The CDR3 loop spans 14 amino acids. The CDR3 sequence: CASSPQGLASEQYF. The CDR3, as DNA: TGTGCCAGCTCACCCCAAGGACTAGCGTCCGAGCAGTACTTC. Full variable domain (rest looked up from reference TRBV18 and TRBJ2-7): NAGVMQNPRHLVRRRGQEARLRCSPMKGHSHVYWYRQLPEEGLKFMVYLQKENIIDESGMPKERFSAEFPKEGPSILRIQQVVRGDSAAYFCASSPQGLASEQYFGPGTRLTVT.

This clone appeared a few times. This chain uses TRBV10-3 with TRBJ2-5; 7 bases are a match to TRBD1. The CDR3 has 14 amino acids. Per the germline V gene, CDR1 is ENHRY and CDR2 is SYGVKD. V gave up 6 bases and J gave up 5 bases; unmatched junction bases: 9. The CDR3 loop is CAIREASDRETQYF. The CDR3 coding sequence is TGTGCCATCAGGGAGGCATCGGACAGGGAGACCCAGTACTTC.

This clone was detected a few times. CDR3 coding DNA: TGTGCCAGCAGCCCCCAGGGGGCGCGCGGTAGCGAGCAGTACTTC. Translation gives CASSPQGARGSEQYF. This chain links TRBV7-2 with TRBJ2-7; TRBD1 matches at 8 bases. This CDR3 region has 15 residues. After removal of 5 bases from V and 6 bases from J, the junction contained 12 bases not matched to a gene. Germline CDR1 and CDR2: SGHTA and FQGNSA.

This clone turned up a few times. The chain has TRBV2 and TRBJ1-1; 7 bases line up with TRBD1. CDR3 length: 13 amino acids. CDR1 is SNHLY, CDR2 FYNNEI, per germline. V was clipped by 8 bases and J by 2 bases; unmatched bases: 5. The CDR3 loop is CASRQGPNTEAFF. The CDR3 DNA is TGTGCCAGCCGACAGGGTCCTAACACTGAAGCTTTCTTT. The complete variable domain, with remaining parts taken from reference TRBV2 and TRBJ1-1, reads EPEVTQTPSHQVTQMGQEVILRCVPISNHLYFYWYRQILGQKVEFLVSFYNNEISEKSEIFDDQFSVERPDGSNFTLKIRSTKLEDSAMYFCASRQGPNTEAFFGQGTRLTVV.

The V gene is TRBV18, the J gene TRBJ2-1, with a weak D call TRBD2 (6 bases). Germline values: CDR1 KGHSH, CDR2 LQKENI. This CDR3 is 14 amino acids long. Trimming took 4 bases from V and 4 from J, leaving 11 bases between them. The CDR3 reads CASSLGSGYNEQFF. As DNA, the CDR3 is TGTGCCAGCTCACTGGGGAGCGGGTACAATGAGCAGTTCTTC.

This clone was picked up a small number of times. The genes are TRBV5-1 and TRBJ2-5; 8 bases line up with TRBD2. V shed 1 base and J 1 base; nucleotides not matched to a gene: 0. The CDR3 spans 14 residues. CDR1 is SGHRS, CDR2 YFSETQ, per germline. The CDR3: CASSLTSGQETQYF. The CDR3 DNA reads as TGCGCCAGCAGCTTGACTAGCGGCCAAGAGACCCAGTACTTC.

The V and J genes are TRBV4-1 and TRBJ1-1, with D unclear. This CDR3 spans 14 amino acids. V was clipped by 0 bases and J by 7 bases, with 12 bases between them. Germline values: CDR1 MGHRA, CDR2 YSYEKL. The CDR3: CASSQESSENEAFF. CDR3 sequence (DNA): TGCGCCAGCAGCCAAGAGAGTAGCGAAAATGAAGCTTTCTTT.

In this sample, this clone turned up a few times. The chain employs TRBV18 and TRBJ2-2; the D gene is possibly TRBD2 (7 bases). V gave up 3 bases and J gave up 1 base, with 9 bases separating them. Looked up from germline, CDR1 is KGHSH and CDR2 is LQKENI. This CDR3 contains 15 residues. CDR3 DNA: TGTGCCAGCTCACCCGGGGGGCTGAACACCGGGGAGCTGTTTTTT. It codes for CASSPGGLNTGELFF.

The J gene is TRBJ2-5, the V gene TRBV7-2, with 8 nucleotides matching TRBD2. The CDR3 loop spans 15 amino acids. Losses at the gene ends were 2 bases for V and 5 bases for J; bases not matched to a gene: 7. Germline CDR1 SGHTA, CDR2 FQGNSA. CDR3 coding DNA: TGTGCCAGCAGCTTATTTAAAGCGGGGGTGGAGACCCAGTACTTC. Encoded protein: CASSLFKAGVETQYF.

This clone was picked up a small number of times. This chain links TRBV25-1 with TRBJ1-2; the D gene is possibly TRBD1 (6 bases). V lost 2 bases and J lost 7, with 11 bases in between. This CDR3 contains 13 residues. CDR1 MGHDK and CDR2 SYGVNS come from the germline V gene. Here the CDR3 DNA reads TGTGCCAGCAGTGAACTGGGGGCAGGTGGCTACACCTTC. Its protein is CASSELGAGGYTF.